The present TCR beta chain was sequenced within a study of control samples from healthy donors and cancer patients. Generated by immunoSEQ multiplex PCR, the TCRdb table keeps only in-frame clones and is missing some. The data hold 90,000 to 110,000 clones, with 83% observed a single time. CDR1 and CDR2 (germline): LNHDA, SQIVND (reference sequence). This CDR3 is built from 14 residues. V was trimmed by 7 bases and J by 6 bases, leaving 16 bases between them. Sequences were obtained from blood. J is TRBJ1-3 and V is TRBV19; no definite D call. This receptor was taken from a woman aged 45-60 years in good health. The CDR3 reads CASNSQRSQNTIYF. The CDR3 coding sequence is TGTGCCAGTAATTCTCAACGATCCCAAAACACCATATATTTT.